This entry concerns a single TCR beta chain. Sequencing was performed with immunoSEQ multiplex PCR; in TCRdb, only in-frame clones are kept and a portion is missing. The sample contains roughly 89,000 clones, approximately 91% of which appear only once. The data stem from a study of T cells in localized non-small cell lung cancer. The V gene end was trimmed by 2 bases and the J gene end by 0 bases; junction bases not matched to a gene: 10. This CDR3 contains 17 residues. Germline CDR1 GTSNPN, CDR2 SVGIG (reference sequence). This specimen consisted of PBMCs, obtained before any cancer treatment. The clonotype originates from a woman aged 35-70 years with stage II squamous cell lung carcinoma. The V call is TRBV30, the J call TRBJ1-5; 7 positions match TRBD1. CDR3 DNA sequence: TGTGCCTGGAGTTCTCCGGTAGGGACAGTTAGCAATCAGCCCCAGCATTTT. Protein: CAWSSPVGTVSNQPQHF.